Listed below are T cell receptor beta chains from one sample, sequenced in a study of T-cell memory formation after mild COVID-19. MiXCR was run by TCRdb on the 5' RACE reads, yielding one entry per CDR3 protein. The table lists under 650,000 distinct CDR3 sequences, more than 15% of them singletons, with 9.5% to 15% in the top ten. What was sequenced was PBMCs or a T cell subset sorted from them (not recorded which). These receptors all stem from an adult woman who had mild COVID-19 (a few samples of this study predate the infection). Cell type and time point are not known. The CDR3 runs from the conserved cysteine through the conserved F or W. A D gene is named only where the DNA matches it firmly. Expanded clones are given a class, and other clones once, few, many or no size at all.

CDR3nt: TGTGCCAGCAGTTATTTTGCGGGGGGTTCCTACGAGCAGTACTTC
CDR3aa: CASSYFAGGSYEQYF
d_gene: TRBD2
j_gene: TRBJ2-7
v_gene: TRBV27
abundance: few
len: 15

CDR3nt: TGTGCCAGTAGTATAGTTGGTAGCGGGAGTTTCGGCACCGGGGAGCTGTTTTTT
CDR3aa: CASSIVGSGSFGTGELFF
d_gene: TRBD2
j_gene: TRBJ2-2
v_gene: TRBV19
abundance: few
len: 18

CDR3nt: TGTGCCAGCAGCTTAGGTCGGGGGGAGATCGACGAGCAGTACTTC
CDR3aa: CASSLGRGEIDEQYF
d_gene: TRBD2
j_gene: TRBJ2-7
v_gene: TRBV7-2
abundance: -
len: 15

CDR3nt: TGCGCCAGCAGCCATGCTCTTGAAGCTTTCTTT
CDR3aa: CASSHALEAFF
d_gene: -
j_gene: TRBJ1-1
v_gene: TRBV4-1
abundance: few
len: 11

CDR3nt: TGCGCCAGCAGCCAAGTTCTCGAGGGGAATGAGCAGTTCTTC
CDR3aa: CASSQVLEGNEQFF
d_gene: -
j_gene: TRBJ2-1
v_gene: TRBV4-1
abundance: few
len: 14

CDR3nt: TGTGCCAGCTGTTACGGCAGGGTAGGCACAGATACGCAGTATTTT
CDR3aa: CASCYGRVGTDTQYF
d_gene: -
j_gene: TRBJ2-3
v_gene: TRBV11-3
abundance: -
len: 15

CDR3nt: TGTGCCAGCAGCCCGGACAGGGCGTCGGAGACCCAGTACTTC
CDR3aa: CASSPDRASETQYF
d_gene: TRBD1
j_gene: TRBJ2-5
v_gene: TRBV11-2
abundance: few
len: 14

CDR3nt: TGTGCCAGCAGCCTGGAGGGACAGGGGTTTCAGCCCCAGCATTTT
CDR3aa: CASSLEGQGFQPQHF
d_gene: TRBD1
j_gene: TRBJ1-5
v_gene: TRBV5-5
abundance: few
len: 15

CDR3nt: TGTGCCAGCAGTTTGCACGGAGTAGGCTCCTACGAGCAGTACTTC
CDR3aa: CASSLHGVGSYEQYF
d_gene: -
j_gene: TRBJ2-7
v_gene: TRBV27
abundance: few
len: 15

CDR3nt: TGCAGCGTTGAATTCCCCCAGGCGGTTGAGCAGTTCTTC
CDR3aa: CSVEFPQAVEQFF
d_gene: -
j_gene: TRBJ2-1
v_gene: TRBV29-1
abundance: many
len: 13

CDR3nt: TGCAGTGCTCCAGTGAACTATGGCTACACCTTC
CDR3aa: CSAPVNYGYTF
d_gene: -
j_gene: TRBJ1-2
v_gene: TRBV20-1
abundance: few
len: 11

CDR3nt: TGCGCCAGCAGCAGGAGCTCTAGCGGGTATTCAGATACGCAGTATTTT
CDR3aa: CASSRSSSGYSDTQYF
d_gene: TRBD2
j_gene: TRBJ2-3
v_gene: TRBV5-1
abundance: -
len: 16

CDR3nt: TGTGCCAGTAGTGCTGCTGGGGACAGCGCTTATGGCTACACCTTC
CDR3aa: CASSAAGDSAYGYTF
d_gene: TRBD1
j_gene: TRBJ1-2
v_gene: TRBV19
abundance: -
len: 15

CDR3nt: TGCGCCAGCAGCTTGGCTGGGGCTCGGGGTGCTGAGCAGTTCTTC
CDR3aa: CASSLAGARGAEQFF
d_gene: -
j_gene: TRBJ2-1
v_gene: TRBV5-1
abundance: many
len: 15

CDR3nt: TGTGCCAGCAGCTTAAGTGGGACAGGGATTAGTAACACTGAAGCTTTCTTT
CDR3aa: CASSLSGTGISNTEAFF
d_gene: TRBD1
j_gene: TRBJ1-1
v_gene: TRBV7-3
abundance: few
len: 17

CDR3nt: TGTGCCACCAGTGAGGAAGGGAGGGGCAATGAGCAGTTCTTC
CDR3aa: CATSEEGRGNEQFF
d_gene: TRBD2
j_gene: TRBJ2-1
v_gene: TRBV24-1
abundance: few
len: 14

CDR3nt: TGTGCCAGCAGCCCTTGGGACGGACCAGAGGAGCAGTACTTC
CDR3aa: CASSPWDGPEEQYF
d_gene: -
j_gene: TRBJ2-7
v_gene: TRBV3-1
abundance: few
len: 14

CDR3nt: TGTGCCGTCTCCCCCCGGGGCATCACAGATACGCAGTATTTT
CDR3aa: CAVSPRGITDTQYF
d_gene: -
j_gene: TRBJ2-3
v_gene: TRBV10-3
abundance: few
len: 14

CDR3nt: TGCAGTGGGCAGGGGGCGGACTACGAGCAGTACTTC
CDR3aa: CSGQGADYEQYF
d_gene: TRBD1
j_gene: TRBJ2-7
v_gene: TRBV20-1
abundance: -
len: 12

CDR3nt: TGCGCCAGCAGCTTGGCCCAGGGAGCCACTGAAGCTTTCTTT
CDR3aa: CASSLAQGATEAFF
d_gene: -
j_gene: TRBJ1-1
v_gene: TRBV5-1
abundance: -
len: 14

CDR3nt: TGTGCCAGCAGCCAAGATCTCAGGGGCGGGTACCTCTACAATGAGCAGTTCTTC
CDR3aa: CASSQDLRGGYLYNEQFF
d_gene: -
j_gene: TRBJ2-1
v_gene: TRBV4-2
abundance: many
len: 18

CDR3nt: TGTGCCAGCAGCTTATGGTCAGGTCCCAACACCGGGGAGCTGTTTTTT
CDR3aa: CASSLWSGPNTGELFF
d_gene: -
j_gene: TRBJ2-2
v_gene: TRBV7-9
abundance: few
len: 16

CDR3nt: TGTGCCACCAGTGAGACCCCTAACTATGGCTACACCTTC
CDR3aa: CATSETPNYGYTF
d_gene: -
j_gene: TRBJ1-2
v_gene: TRBV24-1
abundance: few
len: 13

CDR3nt: TGTGCCAGCAGCTCCTCGTACGATCAGCCCCAGCATTTT
CDR3aa: CASSSSYDQPQHF
d_gene: -
j_gene: TRBJ1-5
v_gene: TRBV7-9
abundance: few
len: 13

CDR3nt: TGTGCCAGCAGTCCCTACCGGACAGGGAATGAGCAGTTCTTC
CDR3aa: CASSPYRTGNEQFF
d_gene: TRBD1
j_gene: TRBJ2-1
v_gene: TRBV6-6
abundance: few
len: 14

CDR3nt: TGTGCCTGGAGTTCGACTCTCCAAAATGAGCAGTTCTTC
CDR3aa: CAWSSTLQNEQFF
d_gene: -
j_gene: TRBJ2-1
v_gene: TRBV30
abundance: few
len: 13

CDR3nt: TGCGCCAGCAGCCAGCAGAGCGGCACTGAAGCTTTCTTT
CDR3aa: CASSQQSGTEAFF
d_gene: -
j_gene: TRBJ1-1
v_gene: TRBV5-1
abundance: few
len: 13

CDR3nt: TGTGCCAGCAGCCAAGACTACACGAAGACCTACGAGCAGTACTTC
CDR3aa: CASSQDYTKTYEQYF
d_gene: -
j_gene: TRBJ2-7
v_gene: TRBV3-1
abundance: -
len: 15

CDR3nt: TGTGCCAGCAGCCAACAACAGGGGTCCGGGGAGCTGTTTTTT
CDR3aa: CASSQQQGSGELFF
d_gene: TRBD1
j_gene: TRBJ2-2
v_gene: TRBV7-2
abundance: -
len: 14

CDR3nt: TGCGCCAGCAGCCAACACTCTAGCGCTTCGGGTGAGCAGTACTTC
CDR3aa: CASSQHSSASGEQYF
d_gene: -
j_gene: TRBJ2-7
v_gene: TRBV4-1
abundance: -
len: 15

CDR3nt: TGTGCCAGCAGCTCGGACAGGATCGGGTCACCCCTCCACTTT
CDR3aa: CASSSDRIGSPLHF
d_gene: TRBD1
j_gene: TRBJ1-6
v_gene: TRBV7-2
abundance: -
len: 14

CDR3nt: TGTGCCAGCAGCTTAGTGAAGGACAGGGGTAACAATGAGCAGTTCTTC
CDR3aa: CASSLVKDRGNNEQFF
d_gene: TRBD1
j_gene: TRBJ2-1
v_gene: TRBV7-8
abundance: -
len: 16

CDR3nt: TGTGCCAGTAGTGGCAGCAGTTACGAGCAGTACTTC
CDR3aa: CASSGSSYEQYF
d_gene: -
j_gene: TRBJ2-7
v_gene: TRBV6-5
abundance: many
len: 12

CDR3nt: TGTGCCAGCACAATAAAGATGAACACTGAAGCTTTCTTT
CDR3aa: CASTIKMNTEAFF
d_gene: -
j_gene: TRBJ1-1
v_gene: TRBV5-5
abundance: few
len: 13

CDR3nt: TGTGCCTGGAGTTTGGGGTATTACACTGAAGCTTTCTTT
CDR3aa: CAWSLGYYTEAFF
d_gene: -
j_gene: TRBJ1-1
v_gene: TRBV30
abundance: -
len: 13

CDR3nt: TGTGCCAGCAGTTTATCCCCGACGTTCATTTACCCTGAAGCTTTCTTT
CDR3aa: CASSLSPTFIYPEAFF
d_gene: -
j_gene: TRBJ1-1
v_gene: TRBV27
abundance: many
len: 16

CDR3nt: TGCGCCAGCAGCTTGGCTTCAGGGCTCTCCGGGGAGCTGTTTTTT
CDR3aa: CASSLASGLSGELFF
d_gene: -
j_gene: TRBJ2-2
v_gene: TRBV5-1
abundance: few
len: 15

CDR3nt: TGTGCCAGCTCACCCCAAGCCGGGACTAGATACGAGCAGTACTTC
CDR3aa: CASSPQAGTRYEQYF
d_gene: TRBD2
j_gene: TRBJ2-7
v_gene: TRBV18
abundance: -
len: 15

CDR3nt: TGTGCCACCAGCCGGGACAGGGAAACCTACGAGCAGTACTTC
CDR3aa: CATSRDRETYEQYF
d_gene: TRBD1
j_gene: TRBJ2-7
v_gene: TRBV15
abundance: -
len: 14

CDR3nt: TGTGCCAGCTCACTCTCCATGGACCCGGGGCCGGCTCTGTTTGCCTTC
CDR3aa: CASSLSMDPGPALFAF
d_gene: -
j_gene: TRBJ1-2
v_gene: TRBV18
abundance: -
len: 16

CDR3nt: TGTGCCAGCCACACAGCTAGCGGGGGGAAAAATGAGCAGTTCTTC
CDR3aa: CASHTASGGKNEQFF
d_gene: TRBD2
j_gene: TRBJ2-1
v_gene: TRBV18
abundance: few
len: 15

CDR3nt: TGCAGTGCTATCCACAGGGGAAAAAGCTCCTACAATGAGCAGTTCTTC
CDR3aa: CSAIHRGKSSYNEQFF
d_gene: TRBD1
j_gene: TRBJ2-1
v_gene: TRBV20-1
abundance: many
len: 16

CDR3nt: TGTGCCAGCAGCTTCATTAACAGGGCTGGGGCCAACGTCCTGACTTTC
CDR3aa: CASSFINRAGANVLTF
d_gene: -
j_gene: TRBJ2-6
v_gene: TRBV6-4
abundance: few
len: 16

CDR3nt: TGTGCCGCTGGGGGTGACAGTGGAGAGACCCAGTACTTC
CDR3aa: CAAGGDSGETQYF
d_gene: -
j_gene: TRBJ2-5
v_gene: TRBV24-1
abundance: -
len: 13

CDR3nt: TGTGCCAGCAGCTTAGTGGGAGCGGGGGGAGACACCGGGGAGCTGTTTTTT
CDR3aa: CASSLVGAGGDTGELFF
d_gene: TRBD2
j_gene: TRBJ2-2
v_gene: TRBV7-6
abundance: -
len: 17

CDR3nt: TGTGCCAGCAGCTTACCCCCGTACAATGAGCAGTTCTTC
CDR3aa: CASSLPPYNEQFF
d_gene: -
j_gene: TRBJ2-1
v_gene: TRBV5-6
abundance: few
len: 13

CDR3nt: TGCGCCAGCAGCCAAGTCTTACTCCGGGACATCTCCGGGGAGCTGTTTTTT
CDR3aa: CASSQVLLRDISGELFF
d_gene: -
j_gene: TRBJ2-2
v_gene: TRBV4-3
abundance: many
len: 17

CDR3nt: TGTGCCGCGCGAAAGACGGGGTCGAACACCGGGGAGCTGTTTTTT
CDR3aa: CAARKTGSNTGELFF
d_gene: -
j_gene: TRBJ2-2
v_gene: TRBV15
abundance: few
len: 15

CDR3nt: TGTGCCAGTAATTCGGTGGGGACCCACACTGAAGCTTTCTTT
CDR3aa: CASNSVGTHTEAFF
d_gene: -
j_gene: TRBJ1-1
v_gene: TRBV6-2/TRBV6-3
abundance: -
len: 14